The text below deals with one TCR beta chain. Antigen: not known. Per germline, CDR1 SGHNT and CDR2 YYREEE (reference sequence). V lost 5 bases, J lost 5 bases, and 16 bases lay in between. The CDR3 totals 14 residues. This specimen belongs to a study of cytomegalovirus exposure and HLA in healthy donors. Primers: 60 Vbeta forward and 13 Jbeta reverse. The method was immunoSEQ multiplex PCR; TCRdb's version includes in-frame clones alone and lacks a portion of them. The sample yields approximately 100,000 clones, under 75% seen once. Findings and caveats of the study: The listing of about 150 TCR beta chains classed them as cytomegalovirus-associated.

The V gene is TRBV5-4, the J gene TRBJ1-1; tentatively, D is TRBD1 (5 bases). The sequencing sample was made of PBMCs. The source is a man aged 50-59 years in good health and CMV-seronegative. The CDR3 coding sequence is TGTGCCAGCAGAGGGCCAGGGCAGGGAACTGAAGCTTTCTTT. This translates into CASRGPGQGTEAFF.